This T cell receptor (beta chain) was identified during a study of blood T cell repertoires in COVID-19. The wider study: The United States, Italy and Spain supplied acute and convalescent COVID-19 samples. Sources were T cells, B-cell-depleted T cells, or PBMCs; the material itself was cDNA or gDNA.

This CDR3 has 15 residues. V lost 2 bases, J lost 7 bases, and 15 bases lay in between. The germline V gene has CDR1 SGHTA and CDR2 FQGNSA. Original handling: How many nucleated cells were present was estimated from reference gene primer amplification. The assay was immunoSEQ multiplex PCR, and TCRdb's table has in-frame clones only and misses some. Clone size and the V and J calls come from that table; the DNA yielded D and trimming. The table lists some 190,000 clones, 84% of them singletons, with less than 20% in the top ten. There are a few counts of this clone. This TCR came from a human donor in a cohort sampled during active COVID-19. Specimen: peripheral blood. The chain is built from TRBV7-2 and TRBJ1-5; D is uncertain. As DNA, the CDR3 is TGTGCCAGCAGCTTATATTACGAGGGATCACAGCCCCAGCATTTT. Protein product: CASSLYYEGSQPQHF.